This T cell receptor (beta chain) stems from a study of cytomegalovirus exposure and HLA in healthy donors. General study findings and limits: Judged likely to be a sequencing artifact was a cluster of highly shared sequence variants. Later analysis indicated greater clonal expansion among HLA-associated TCR beta chains than among equally common other chains. Cytomegalovirus association was assigned to approximately 160 TCR beta chains.

It was with 60 Vbeta and 13 Jbeta primers that the PCR ran. In the source study's methods: Around 80 million unique TCR beta chains, 10 million to 13 million of them shared, were counted by a later analysis. TCRdb's copy holds only in-frame clones and misses some; the assay was immunoSEQ multiplex PCR. D and trimming come from the DNA, and the V and J calls and clone size come from that table. Of under 300,000 clones detected, about four fifths appear once; the ten largest clones hold about 2%. As to this clone: Its antigen is as yet unknown.

Per the germline V gene, CDR1 is WSHSY and CDR2 is SAAADI. This CDR3 is 14 amino acids long. Trimming removed 0 bases from V and 5 bases from J; junction bases left unmatched: 0. The chain couples TRBV10-2 to TRBJ1-2, with TRBD1 matching over 10 bases. This clonotype was obtained from a woman aged 40 to 50 in good health and CMV-seropositive. The specimen sequenced was PBMCs. The DNA of the CDR3 is TGCGCCAGCAGTGAGTCGGGACAGGGGTATGGCTACACCTTC. This encodes CASSESGQGYGYTF.